The rows below give T cell receptor beta chains drawn from one sample of a study of T-cell memory formation after mild COVID-19. Using its own MiXCR run on the 5' RACE reads, TCRdb lists one record per CDR3 protein. The data contain under 600,000 distinct CDR3 sequences, roughly 20% of them singletons. Material: PBMCs or a T cell subset sorted from them (not recorded which). These receptors all come from an adult woman who had mild COVID-19 (a few samples of this study predate the infection). Cell type and time point are not known. The CDR3 runs from the conserved cysteine through the conserved F or W. D genes are given only for firm matches. A clone size is listed for some rows: how often the clone was seen (once, few, many), or a class if it is expanded.

d_gene: TRBD1
len: 13
abundance: few
j_gene: TRBJ1-2
v_gene: TRBV5-1
CDR3aa: CASRVGQASGYTF
CDR3nt: TGCGCCAGCAGGGTCGGACAGGCTTCCGGCTACACCTTC

d_gene: TRBD1
len: 16
abundance: few
j_gene: TRBJ2-5
v_gene: TRBV9
CDR3aa: CASSVGPGTGEETQYF
CDR3nt: TGTGCCAGCAGCGTTGGCCCCGGGACAGGGGAGGAGACCCAGTACTTC

d_gene: TRBD1
len: 14
abundance: few
j_gene: TRBJ1-2
v_gene: TRBV20-1
CDR3aa: CSARRDGQVGGYTF
CDR3nt: TGCAGTGCTAGACGGGACGGACAGGTGGGGGGCTACACCTTC

d_gene: TRBD1
len: 14
abundance: once
j_gene: TRBJ1-1
v_gene: TRBV7-8
CDR3aa: CASSQQGGGTEAFF
CDR3nt: TGTGCCAGCAGCCAACAGGGGGGGGGAACTGAAGCTTTCTTT

d_gene: .
len: 14
abundance: few
j_gene: TRBJ1-6
v_gene: TRBV3-1
CDR3aa: CASSQGQGNSPLHF
CDR3nt: TGTGCCAGCAGCCAAGGCCAGGGTAATTCACCCCTCCACTTT

d_gene: .
len: 15
abundance: .
j_gene: TRBJ1-2
v_gene: TRBV29-1
CDR3aa: CSVPGPFNSRYGYTF
CDR3nt: TGCAGCGTCCCGGGCCCCTTCAACTCCCGCTATGGCTACACCTTC

d_gene: .
len: 16
abundance: few
j_gene: TRBJ2-3
v_gene: TRBV12-3/TRBV12-4
CDR3aa: CASRSPSGTRTDTQYF
CDR3nt: TGTGCCAGCAGATCACCTTCCGGGACTCGCACAGATACGCAGTATTTT

d_gene: .
len: 15
abundance: few
j_gene: TRBJ2-2
v_gene: TRBV20-1
CDR3aa: CSARDPYSYTGELFF
CDR3nt: TGCAGTGCTAGAGATCCTTATAGTTACACCGGGGAGCTGTTTTTT

d_gene: TRBD1
len: 14
abundance: .
j_gene: TRBJ2-5
v_gene: TRBV11-2
CDR3aa: CASSYYRGLETQYF
CDR3nt: TGTGCCAGCAGCTACTACAGGGGCTTGGAGACCCAGTACTTC

d_gene: .
len: 16
abundance: .
j_gene: TRBJ1-6
v_gene: TRBV20-1
CDR3aa: CSARGTWGHQWSPLHF
CDR3nt: TGCAGTGCCCGAGGGACATGGGGTCATCAATGGTCACCCCTCCACTTT

d_gene: .
len: 16
abundance: .
j_gene: TRBJ2-3
v_gene: TRBV15
CDR3aa: CATSSHPEGEGDTQYF
CDR3nt: TGTGCCACCAGCAGCCACCCTGAGGGGGAAGGTGATACGCAGTATTTT

d_gene: .
len: 13
abundance: few
j_gene: TRBJ2-1
v_gene: TRBV10-3
CDR3aa: CAISHRVYNEQFF
CDR3nt: TGTGCCATCAGTCACAGGGTCTACAATGAGCAGTTCTTC

d_gene: TRBD1
len: 14
abundance: .
j_gene: TRBJ2-4
v_gene: TRBV6-5
CDR3aa: CASALRGQRNIQYF
CDR3nt: TGTGCCAGCGCCTTGAGGGGGCAGAGAAACATTCAGTACTTC

d_gene: TRBD2
len: 13
abundance: few
j_gene: TRBJ2-1
v_gene: TRBV20-1
CDR3aa: CSAAPGLVGEQFF
CDR3nt: TGCAGTGCTGCCCCCGGACTAGTAGGTGAACAGTTCTTC

d_gene: TRBD1
len: 16
abundance: .
j_gene: TRBJ2-3
v_gene: TRBV7-9
CDR3aa: CASSSNRGRETDTQYF
CDR3nt: TGTGCCAGCAGCTCTAACAGGGGGCGGGAGACAGATACGCAGTATTTT

d_gene: TRBD1
len: 15
abundance: .
j_gene: TRBJ1-1
v_gene: TRBV20-1
CDR3aa: CSVYRGVLMNTEAFF
CDR3nt: TGCAGTGTTTACAGGGGGGTCCTTATGAACACTGAAGCTTTCTTT

d_gene: .
len: 13
abundance: .
j_gene: TRBJ1-5
v_gene: TRBV6-1
CDR3aa: CASNQGREYPQHF
CDR3nt: TGTGCCAGCAACCAAGGTCGGGAGTACCCCCAGCATTTT

d_gene: .
len: 14
abundance: .
j_gene: TRBJ2-7
v_gene: TRBV6-4
CDR3aa: CASSVYYPSYEQYF
CDR3nt: TGTGCCAGCAGTGTCTACTACCCCTCCTACGAGCAGTACTTC

d_gene: TRBD2
len: 16
abundance: few
j_gene: TRBJ2-2
v_gene: TRBV11-2
CDR3aa: CASIVWGRVNTGELFF
CDR3nt: TGTGCCAGCATCGTGTGGGGGAGGGTTAACACCGGGGAGCTGTTTTTT

d_gene: .
len: 14
abundance: few
j_gene: TRBJ1-1
v_gene: TRBV6-5
CDR3aa: CASSYYRKNTEAFF
CDR3nt: TGTGCCAGCAGTTACTACAGGAAGAACACTGAAGCTTTCTTT

d_gene: TRBD1
len: 15
abundance: .
j_gene: TRBJ1-2
v_gene: TRBV5-1
CDR3aa: CASSRPQTGDNGYTF
CDR3nt: TGCGCCAGCAGCCGTCCGCAAACAGGGGACAATGGCTACACCTTC

d_gene: TRBD1
len: 15
abundance: many
j_gene: TRBJ1-1
v_gene: TRBV5-1
CDR3aa: CASSSTGQVNTEAFF
CDR3nt: TGCGCCAGCAGCTCGACCGGACAGGTGAACACTGAAGCTTTCTTT

d_gene: .
len: 11
abundance: many
j_gene: TRBJ2-5
v_gene: TRBV6-2/TRBV6-3
CDR3aa: CASTTMGTQYF
CDR3nt: TGTGCCAGCACCACTATGGGGACCCAGTACTTC

d_gene: .
len: 16
abundance: .
j_gene: TRBJ1-2
v_gene: TRBV5-1
CDR3aa: CASSLGGRLLGDGYTF
CDR3nt: TGCGCCAGCAGCTTGGGGGGGCGCCTTCTGGGAGATGGCTACACCTTC

d_gene: TRBD1
len: 14
abundance: few
j_gene: TRBJ1-1
v_gene: TRBV6-5
CDR3aa: CASRPDRGNTEAFF
CDR3nt: TGTGCCAGCAGACCTGACAGGGGGAACACTGAAGCTTTCTTT

d_gene: .
len: 15
abundance: few
j_gene: TRBJ1-6
v_gene: TRBV5-1
CDR3aa: CASSLGTDTIQALHF
CDR3nt: TGCGCCAGCAGCTTGGGAACAGATACAATTCAGGCCCTCCACTTT

d_gene: .
len: 13
abundance: many
j_gene: TRBJ2-7
v_gene: TRBV5-1
CDR3aa: CASSRTSSYEQYF
CDR3nt: TGCGCCAGCAGTCGGACATCCTCCTACGAGCAGTACTTC

d_gene: TRBD2
len: 18
abundance: .
j_gene: TRBJ2-5
v_gene: TRBV7-9
CDR3aa: CASSHPGTSGSRQETQYF
CDR3nt: TGTGCCAGCAGCCACCCCGGGACTAGCGGGAGTAGGCAAGAGACCCAGTACTTC

d_gene: TRBD1
len: 13
abundance: many
j_gene: TRBJ2-5
v_gene: TRBV7-2
CDR3aa: CASSFGQGQTQYF
CDR3nt: TGTGCCAGCAGCTTTGGACAGGGACAGACCCAGTACTTC

d_gene: TRBD2
len: 16
abundance: .
j_gene: TRBJ2-4
v_gene: TRBV7-6
CDR3aa: CASSLGLAGAKNIQYF
CDR3nt: TGTGCCAGCAGCTTAGGACTAGCGGGAGCCAAAAACATTCAGTACTTC

d_gene: TRBD1
len: 16
abundance: .
j_gene: TRBJ1-5
v_gene: TRBV7-8
CDR3aa: CASSSTRDRGLGPQHF
CDR3nt: TGTGCCAGCAGCTCCACCCGGGACAGGGGCTTAGGGCCCCAGCATTTT

d_gene: TRBD1
len: 16
abundance: few
j_gene: TRBJ2-5
v_gene: TRBV15
CDR3aa: CATSRKEDRVGETQYF
CDR3nt: TGTGCCACCAGCAGAAAAGAGGACAGGGTAGGAGAGACCCAGTACTTC

d_gene: .
len: 11
abundance: many
j_gene: TRBJ2-3
v_gene: TRBV4-1
CDR3aa: CASRHTDTQYF
CDR3nt: TGCGCCAGCAGACACACAGATACGCAGTATTTT

d_gene: TRBD1
len: 15
abundance: .
j_gene: TRBJ1-2
v_gene: TRBV2
CDR3aa: CASSERDRARDGYTF
CDR3nt: TGTGCCAGCAGTGAAAGGGACAGGGCGAGAGATGGCTACACCTTC

d_gene: TRBD2
len: 16
abundance: .
j_gene: TRBJ2-3
v_gene: TRBV20-1
CDR3aa: CSALERTSGRTDTQYF
CDR3nt: TGCAGTGCCCTCGAGCGGACTAGCGGACGCACAGATACGCAGTATTTT

d_gene: .
len: 16
abundance: .
j_gene: TRBJ1-3
v_gene: TRBV20-1
CDR3aa: CSARDWQGIPGNTIYF
CDR3nt: TGCAGTGCTAGAGATTGGCAGGGAATTCCTGGAAACACCATATATTTT

d_gene: .
len: 14
abundance: .
j_gene: TRBJ2-3
v_gene: TRBV20-1
CDR3aa: CSARDSWNTDTQYF
CDR3nt: TGCAGTGCTAGAGACTCATGGAACACAGATACGCAGTATTTT

d_gene: .
len: 12
abundance: .
j_gene: TRBJ2-2
v_gene: TRBV30
CDR3aa: CAWNANTGELFF
CDR3nt: TGTGCCTGGAACGCGAACACCGGGGAGCTGTTTTTT

d_gene: .
len: 14
abundance: few
j_gene: TRBJ1-4
v_gene: TRBV7-6
CDR3aa: CASSPSRALEKLFF
CDR3nt: TGTGCCAGCAGCCCTTCCCGGGCATTAGAAAAACTGTTTTTT

d_gene: .
len: 15
abundance: .
j_gene: TRBJ1-1
v_gene: TRBV18
CDR3aa: CASSRTPGDSAEAFF
CDR3nt: TGTGCCAGCTCCAGAACCCCGGGGGACTCCGCTGAAGCTTTCTTT

d_gene: .
len: 15
abundance: many
j_gene: TRBJ2-2
v_gene: TRBV4-2
CDR3aa: CASSQVDRESGELFF
CDR3nt: TGTGCCAGCAGCCAAGTAGACCGGGAGAGCGGGGAGCTGTTTTTT

d_gene: .
len: 11
abundance: .
j_gene: TRBJ1-2
v_gene: TRBV6-6
CDR3aa: CASSPRLGYTF
CDR3nt: TGTGCCAGCAGTCCGCGACTTGGCTACACCTTC

d_gene: .
len: 15
abundance: .
j_gene: TRBJ1-4
v_gene: TRBV5-1
CDR3aa: CASRERGATNEKLFF
CDR3nt: TGCGCCAGCAGAGAAAGGGGAGCAACTAATGAAAAACTGTTTTTT

d_gene: .
len: 13
abundance: .
j_gene: TRBJ1-1
v_gene: TRBV7-3
CDR3aa: CASALAVNTEAFF
CDR3nt: TGTGCCAGCGCCTTGGCAGTGAACACTGAAGCTTTCTTT

d_gene: .
len: 13
abundance: few
j_gene: TRBJ2-1
v_gene: TRBV9
CDR3aa: CASSVDWYGEQFF
CDR3nt: TGTGCCAGCAGCGTGGACTGGTACGGTGAGCAGTTCTTC

d_gene: TRBD1
len: 17
abundance: .
j_gene: TRBJ1-2
v_gene: TRBV5-1
CDR3aa: CASSLGQGADLNYGYTF
CDR3nt: TGCGCCAGCAGCTTAGGACAGGGGGCTGACCTCAACTATGGCTACACCTTC

d_gene: .
len: 11
abundance: .
j_gene: TRBJ1-1
v_gene: TRBV11-1
CDR3aa: CASSTRTKAFF
CDR3nt: TGTGCCAGCAGCACACGGACTAAAGCTTTCTTT

d_gene: .
len: 16
abundance: .
j_gene: TRBJ2-5
v_gene: TRBV6-5
CDR3aa: CASSYFSTGLQETQYF
CDR3nt: TGTGCCAGCAGTTACTTTAGTACGGGGTTACAAGAGACCCAGTACTTC